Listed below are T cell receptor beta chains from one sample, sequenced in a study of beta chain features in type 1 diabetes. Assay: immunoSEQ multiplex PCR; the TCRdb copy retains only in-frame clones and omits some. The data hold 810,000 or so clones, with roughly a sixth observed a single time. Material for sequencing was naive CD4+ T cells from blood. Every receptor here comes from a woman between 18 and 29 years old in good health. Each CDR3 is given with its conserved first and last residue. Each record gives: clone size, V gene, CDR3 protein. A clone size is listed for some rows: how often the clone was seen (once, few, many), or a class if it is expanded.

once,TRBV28,CASSLVNYGYTF
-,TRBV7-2,CASSLARGEQYF
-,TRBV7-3,CASSLTPDQETQYF
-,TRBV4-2,CASTWGRAGADTQYF
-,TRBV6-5,CASSMANTEAFF
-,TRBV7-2,CASSVTGVGANVLTF
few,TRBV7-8,CASSPSRLAGRYNEQFF
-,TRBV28,CASSLWVSGANVLTF
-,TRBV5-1,CASSLVPDTYSGNTIYF
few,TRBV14,CASRRSLQETQYF
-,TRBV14,CASSPGLAGGFETQYF
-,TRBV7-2,CASSLIGTSGSGSYNEQFF
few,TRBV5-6,CASSFGVQETQYF
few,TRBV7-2,CASSFRGTAGTYYEQYF
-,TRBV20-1,CSARQGYEQYF
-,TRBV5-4,CASSLEHRRRTDTQYF
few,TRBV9,CASSVGGRGGYTF
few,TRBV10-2,CASSVSSGANVLTF
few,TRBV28,CASSLSRDEAFF
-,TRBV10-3,CAIEQEGTQYF
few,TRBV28,CASSLFPSGRAGVTGELFF
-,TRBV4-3,CASSPQAGGRKFDEQFF
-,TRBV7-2,CASSLAPYNEQFF
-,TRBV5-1,CASSSGTGGRTEAFF
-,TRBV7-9,CASSSHRLAGGPGYNEQFF
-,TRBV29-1,CSVWVAGVSYEQFF
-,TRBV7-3,CASSLSSLSNEQFF